One and the same sample provided the 19 T cell receptor beta chains below, sequenced in a study of cytomegalovirus exposure and HLA in healthy donors (TCRdb year 2017). Library preparation employed the immunoSEQ multiplex PCR assay. For the multiplex PCR, a mixture combining 60 forward primers for TCR Vbeta segments and 13 reverse primers for TCR Jbeta segments was used. Here the immuneACCESS table is served through TCRdb, limited to in-frame sequences with V and J called. Missing clones are a known gap in these copies; in checked studies unresolved V genes cover under half, and the rest lacks a known reason. Across this sample there are approximately 52,000 clones, with about 77% seen only once. The ten largest clones take up 2% to 3% of the sample. The specimen sequenced was PBMCs. These receptors all come from a female donor in good health and CMV-seronegative.

This chain connects TRBV29-1 to TRBJ1-1; TRBD1 matches 8 bases. J was trimmed by 4 bases and V by 4 bases; bases with no gene match: 11. Germline CDR1 SQVTM, CDR2 ANQGSEA. The CDR3 has 15 amino acids. The chain's CDR3 is CSVGPGGRLGTEAFF. CDR3 DNA: TGCAGCGTTGGGCCAGGGGGCCGATTGGGCACTGAAGCTTTCTTT.

V and J are TRBV4-3 and TRBJ2-3; 7 bases align to TRBD1. V gave up 0 bases and J gave up 4 bases; unmatched junction bases: 4. The CDR3 extends over 15 amino acids. CDR1 LGHNA and CDR2 YSLEER come from the germline V gene. CDR3 sequence reads: CASSQDGTESDTQYF. CDR3 DNA sequence: TGCGCCAGCAGCCAAGATGGGACAGAGTCAGATACGCAGTATTTT.

The V and J genes are TRBV28 and TRBJ1-2, with 7 bases lining up with TRBD1. The germline V gene encodes CDR1 MDHEN and CDR2 SYDVKM. J lost 4 bases, V lost 3 bases, and 5 bases had no gene match. This CDR3 region has 14 residues. CDR3 in DNA: TGTGCCAGCAGTTTTCTGCCAGGGGGCTATGGCTACACCTTC. Translated, it gives CASSFLPGGYGYTF.

This chain joins TRBV7-2 and TRBJ2-3; 10 bases map to TRBD2. This CDR3 spans 17 amino acids. Per germline, CDR1 SGHTA and CDR2 FQGNSA. Trimming removed 3 bases from V and 0 bases from J; junction bases left unmatched: 6. In nucleotides, the CDR3 is TGTGCCAGCAGCTTCAGCGGGGGGGCGCCTAGCACAGATACGCAGTATTTT. This encodes CASSFSGGAPSTDTQYF.

This clone appeared a few times. This rearrangement joins TRBV5-6 to TRBJ2-3; D uncertain. This CDR3 has 16 amino acids. Germline assignment: CDR1 SGHDT and CDR2 YYEEEE. V lost 0 bases, J lost 2 bases, and 13 bases lay in between. The CDR3 reads CASSLGLSSLTDTQYF. DNA for the CDR3: TGTGCCAGCAGCTTGGGTCTCTCTTCTCTCACAGATACGCAGTATTTT.

The rearrangement joins TRBV5-4 to TRBJ2-5; no clear D. The V gene lost 2 bases and the J gene lost 3 bases, with 8 bases spanning the gap. The CDR3 loop spans 13 amino acids. Looked up from germline, CDR1 is SGHNT and CDR2 is YYREEE (reference sequence). This CDR3 is CASSFDMEETQYF. DNA for the CDR3: TGTGCCAGCAGCTTTGACATGGAAGAGACCCAGTACTTC.

The rearrangement joins TRBV5-1 to TRBJ2-3, with TRBD2 matching over 8 bases. The J segment lost 4 bases and the V segment lost 0 bases, leaving 4 bases of the junction unmatched. Germline V lookup: CDR1 SGHRS, CDR2 YFSETQ. The CDR3 covers 15 residues. The CDR3 nucleotides are TGCGCCAGCAGCTTGGGGGGACTAGGTGCAGATACGCAGTATTTT. Protein: CASSLGGLGADTQYF.

The chain combines TRBV9 with TRBJ2-5; D is possibly TRBD2 (7 bases). CDR1 is SGDLS and CDR2 is YYNGEE in the germline V gene. V lost 0 bases and J lost 5, with 23 bases in between. The CDR3 is made up of 18 amino acids. CDR3 sequence reads: CASSVGSGGSGGWETQYF. CDR3 DNA sequence: TGTGCCAGCAGCGTAGGCTCGGGGGGATCGGGGGGCTGGGAGACCCAGTACTTC. The whole variable domain, filled in from reference TRBV9 and TRBJ2-5, reads DSGVTQTPKHLITATGQRVTLRCSPRSGDLSVYWYQQSLDQGLQFLIQYYNGEERAKGNILERFSAQQFPDLHSELNLSSLELGDSALYFCASSVGSGGSGGWETQYFGPGTRLLVL.

V gene TRBV4-2 combines with J gene TRBJ2-7; a weak D match, TRBD1 (5 bases). The germline V gene has CDR1 LGHNA and CDR2 YNFKEQ. The V gene lost 2 bases and the J gene lost 3 bases, with 8 bases spanning the gap. This CDR3 is built from 13 residues. CDR3 DNA sequence: TGTGCCAGCAGCCAACCAGGGAACTACGAGCAGTACTTC. It encodes CASSQPGNYEQYF.

The chain recombines TRBV27 with TRBJ2-3; 9 nucleotides agree with TRBD2. Trimming took 2 bases from V and 6 from J; bases not matched to a gene: 9. Germline V CDR1 and CDR2: MNHEY, SMNVEV (reference sequence). The CDR3 totals 16 residues. The CDR3 loop reads CASSLAGGRVMDTQYF. The CDR3 nucleotides are TGTGCCAGCAGTTTAGCTGGCGGGAGGGTCATGGATACGCAGTATTTT.

The chain is built from TRBV5-1 and TRBJ2-5; D perhaps matches TRBD2 (5 bases). V lost 4 bases and J 2 bases, leaving 12 bases between the germline ends. Germline V gene lookup returns CDR1 SGHRS and CDR2 YFSETQ. The CDR3 extends over 14 amino acids. The CDR3 here is CASSRGNSQETQYF. CDR3 nucleotides: TGCGCCAGCAGCCGAGGGAACAGTCAAGAGACCCAGTACTTC. Full variable domain (missing parts from reference TRBV5-1 and TRBJ2-5): KAGVTQTPRYLIKTRGQQVTLSCSPISGHRSVSWYQQTPGQGLQFLFEYFSETQRNKGNFPGRFSGRQFSNSRSEMNVSTLELGDSALYLCASSRGNSQETQYFGPGTRLLVL.

In its sample, this clone was seen a few times. This chain links TRBV5-1 with TRBJ2-2; 9 nucleotides align to TRBD1. The CDR3 has 15 residues. Germline lookup yields CDR1 SGHRS and CDR2 YFSETQ. The trim removed 4 bases at V and 4 bases at J, leaving 5 bases unmatched. The CDR3 region is CASSERTGATGELFF. The DNA for the CDR3 is TGCGCCAGCAGCGAGCGGACAGGGGCCACCGGGGAGCTGTTTTTT.

This chain joins TRBV4-2 and TRBJ2-3; 13 bases line up with TRBD2. V shed 2 bases, J shed 0 bases, and the junction held 11 bases outside the gene matches. This CDR3 spans 20 amino acids. Germline CDR1 and CDR2: LGHNA and YNFKEQ. The CDR3 DNA reads as TGTGCCAGCAGCCAATGGGGCCTGACTAGCGGGGGGCTCAGCACAGATACGCAGTATTTT. This encodes CASSQWGLTSGGLSTDTQYF.

The chain carries TRBV18 and TRBJ2-3, with a weak D call TRBD2 (7 bases). The V gene lost 3 bases and the J gene lost 0 bases, with 10 bases spanning the gap. Germline V gene lookup returns CDR1 KGHSH and CDR2 LQKENI. The CDR3 is made up of 15 amino acids. CDR3 sequence reads: CASSPAGASTDTQYF. CDR3 bases: TGTGCCAGCTCACCGGCGGGGGCAAGCACAGATACGCAGTATTTT.

This clone appeared a few times. The chain combines TRBV27 with TRBJ2-2; maybe TRBD1 (5 bases). V was shortened by 6 bases and J by 8 bases, with 7 bases between the two germline ends. The CDR3 has 11 amino acids. Germline V lookup: CDR1 MNHEY, CDR2 SMNVEV (reference sequence). The CDR3 bases are TGTGCCAGCAGCACAGGTGGGGAGCTGTTTTTT. Amino acids: CASSTGGELFF.

In its sample, this clone is medium-sized. The DNA of the CDR3 is TGTGCCAGCAGTTACCGGGACTACAATGAGCAGTTCTTC. This translates into CASSYRDYNEQFF. The rearrangement joins TRBV6-6 to TRBJ2-1, with D perhaps matching TRBD2 (5 bases). CDR3 length equals 13 residues. Germline-derived CDR1 and CDR2 are MNHNY and SVGAGI (reference sequence). V lost 2 bases to trimming and J lost 3 bases, with 5 bases between them.

This rearrangement joins TRBV29-1 to TRBJ2-1; D uncertain. V dropped 1 base and J dropped 7 bases, with 2 bases sitting between them. The germline V gene encodes CDR1 SQVTM and CDR2 ANQGSEA. The CDR3 has 10 amino acids. This CDR3 reads CSVEANEQFF. CDR3 DNA: TGCAGCGTTGAAGCGAATGAGCAGTTCTTC.

Only one count was recorded for this clone. The chain uses TRBV5-1 and TRBJ2-5, with D hard to call. There are 13 residues in the CDR3. The germline V gene has CDR1 SGHRS and CDR2 YFSETQ. The V and J ends lost 3 bases and 9 bases respectively, with 15 bases between them. The CDR3 DNA sequence: TGCGCCAGCAGCTCCCTGTTCTCCTCGGCCCAGTACTTC. This translates into CASSSLFSSAQYF.

This sequence joins TRBV7-2 and TRBJ2-7; TRBD2 matches at 7 bases. V dropped 3 bases and J dropped 0; count of bases not matched to a gene: 5. Germline V gene sequence: CDR1 SGHTA, CDR2 FQGNSA. This CDR3 spans 15 amino acids. In nucleotides, the CDR3 is TGTGCCAGCAGCTTTGGGACTACCAACTCCTACGAGCAGTACTTC. This codes for CASSFGTTNSYEQYF.